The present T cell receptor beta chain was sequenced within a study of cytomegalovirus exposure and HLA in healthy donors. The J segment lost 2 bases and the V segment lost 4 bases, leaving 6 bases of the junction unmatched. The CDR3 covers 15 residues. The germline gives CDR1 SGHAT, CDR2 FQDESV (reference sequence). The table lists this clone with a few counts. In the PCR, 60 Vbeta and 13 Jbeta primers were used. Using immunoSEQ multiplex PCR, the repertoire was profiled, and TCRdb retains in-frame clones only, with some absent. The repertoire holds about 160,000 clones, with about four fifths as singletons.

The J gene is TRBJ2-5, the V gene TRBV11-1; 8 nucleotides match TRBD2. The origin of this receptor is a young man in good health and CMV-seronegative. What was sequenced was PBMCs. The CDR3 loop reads CASSSRLAPQETQYF. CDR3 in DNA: TGTGCCAGCAGCTCGAGACTAGCGCCGCAAGAGACCCAGTACTTC.